Shown below are 30 T cell receptor beta chains from a single sample sequenced in a study of T cell responses to AZD1222 COVID-19 vaccine. Repertoires were generated with immunoSEQ multiplex PCR, while TCRdb's copy carries only in-frame clones and drops some. This table holds tens of thousands of clones, 80% found once. Here the sequenced sample was peripheral blood, taken on day 0 of AZD1222 vaccination. Every receptor here comes from an adult in good health.

The chain carries TRBV7-8 and TRBJ2-3; TRBD2 agrees at 11 bases. The CDR3 is 16 amino acids. Per the germline V gene, CDR1 is SGHVS and CDR2 is FQNEAQ. J lost 5 bases, V lost 1 base, and 5 bases had no gene match. The CDR3 DNA follows: TGTGCCAGCAGCTTAGTTAGCGGGAGGGCGGGAGATACGCAGTATTTT. Translation: CASSLVSGRAGDTQYF.

This clone was seen only once. The rearrangement joins TRBV5-1 to TRBJ2-7; D not resolved. CDR1 SGHRS and CDR2 YFSETQ come from the germline V gene. The CDR3 covers 14 residues. Trimming stripped 4 bases from V and 0 bases from J, with 11 bases between. The CDR3 sequence: CASSEHPASYEQYF. The CDR3 region has the DNA TGCGCCAGCAGCGAACACCCAGCCTCCTACGAGCAGTACTTC.

The CDR3 spells CASSLGGSGVMPDTQYF. CDR3 sequence (DNA): TGTGCCAGCAGCTTAGGGGGGTCGGGAGTCATGCCAGATACGCAGTATTTT. V gene TRBV11-2 combines with J gene TRBJ2-3; TRBD2 is a possible D gene (6 bases). The V end was cut by 1 base, the J end by 4 bases, with 18 bases between. Germline CDR1 reads SGHAT; CDR2 reads FQNNGV. This CDR3 has 17 residues.

This chain links TRBV9 with TRBJ2-3; weak D call: TRBD2 (5 bases). CDR1 is SGDLS, CDR2 YYNGEE, per germline. The CDR3 contains 15 residues. V lost 1 base to trimming and J lost 1 base, with 10 bases between them. The CDR3 nucleotides read TGTGCCAGCAGCGTACGGACTTCGGGCACAGATACGCAGTATTTT. Its protein is CASSVRTSGTDTQYF.

The chain has TRBV3-1 (or the pseudogene TRBV3-2) and TRBJ1-6; D is possibly TRBD1 (6 bases). The CDR3 extends over 14 amino acids. Germline V gene sequence: CDR1 LGHDT, CDR2 YNNKEL (reference sequence). Trimming pared 1 base from V and 10 bases from J, leaving 11 bases between. CDR3 protein: CASSQAQGRSPLHF. The CDR3 DNA reads as TGTGCCAGCAGCCAAGCACAGGGAAGATCACCCCTCCACTTT.

The V gene is TRBV7-9, the J gene TRBJ2-6; D might be TRBD2 (5 bases). This CDR3 comprises 19 residues. With 4 bases removed from V and 0 bases from J, the gap between germline ends came to 19 bases. Looked up from germline, CDR1 is SEHNR and CDR2 is FQNEAQ (reference sequence). The CDR3: CASSSRRRGIGSGANVLTF. CDR3 sequence (DNA): TGTGCCAGCAGCTCCCGACGGAGAGGGATAGGCTCTGGGGCCAACGTCCTGACTTTC.

The rearrangement uses TRBV24-1 and TRBJ1-3; no clear D gene. The CDR3 totals 15 residues. With 4 bases removed from V and 0 bases from J, the gap between germline ends came to 9 bases. The V gene's germline CDR1 is KGHDR and CDR2 SFDVKD. For the CDR3, the DNA is TGTGCCACCAGTGACTCCAGAAGCTCTGGAAACACCATATATTTT. Translation gives CATSDSRSSGNTIYF.

This clone was observed a few times. This chain links TRBV6-5 with TRBJ1-5, with D perhaps matching TRBD1 (6 bases). The V gene lost 2 bases and the J gene lost 14 bases, with 16 bases spanning the gap. The CDR3 length is 13 residues. Germline V gene data show CDR1 as MNHEY and CDR2 as SVGAGI. The CDR3 loop is CASSYASGGAKHF. CDR3 sequence (DNA): TGTGCCAGCAGTTACGCGAGTGGGGGCGCGAAGCATTTT.

The chain joins TRBV6-5 to TRBJ2-7; tentative D call: TRBD1 (6 bases). Trimming cost V 6 bases and J 3 bases, with 15 bases left between them. Germline CDR1 is MNHEY and CDR2 is SVGAGI. The CDR3 runs to 14 residues. The CDR3 loop is CASRGDRQVYEQYF. CDR3 DNA: TGTGCCAGCAGGGGAGACAGACAGGTCTACGAGCAGTACTTC.

J is TRBJ2-5 and V is TRBV5-1, with 7 bases that match TRBD2. Germline lookup yields CDR1 SGHRS and CDR2 YFSETQ. Trimming cost V 4 bases and J 8 bases; bases outside gene matches: 11. The CDR3 consists of 14 residues. Here the CDR3 reads CASSRERGVGTQYF. Here the CDR3 DNA reads TGCGCCAGCAGCCGAGAGCGGGGCGTAGGTACCCAGTACTTC. The full variable domain, with the rest looked up from reference TRBV5-1 and TRBJ2-5, is KAGVTQTPRYLIKTRGQQVTLSCSPISGHRSVSWYQQTPGQGLQFLFEYFSETQRNKGNFPGRFSGRQFSNSRSEMNVSTLELGDSALYLCASSRERGVGTQYFGPGTRLLVL.

The rearrangement links TRBV7-8 to TRBJ2-3, with TRBD1 identical over 8 bases. Looked up from germline, CDR1 is SGHVS and CDR2 is FQNEAQ. V shed 4 bases, J shed 4 bases, and the junction held 7 bases outside the gene matches. The CDR3 consists of 15 residues. The CDR3 sequence is CASSWAGGWADTQYF. CDR3 sequence (DNA): TGTGCCAGCAGCTGGGCAGGGGGCTGGGCAGATACGCAGTATTTT.

This clone was seen only a few times. The rearrangement uses TRBV30 and TRBJ2-1; 16 nucleotides agree with TRBD2. This CDR3 region has 19 residues. Germline CDR1 is GTSNPN and CDR2 is SVGIG (reference sequence). The ends lost 1 base at V and 8 bases at J; junction bases unmatched: 14. CDR3 sequence: CAWSGAPGTSGRARDEQFF. For the CDR3, the DNA is TGTGCCTGGAGTGGGGCCCCTGGGACTAGCGGGAGGGCCCGGGATGAGCAGTTCTTC.

This sequence joins TRBV5-4 and TRBJ2-7; no clear D gene. V was cut by 0 bases and J by 2 bases, with 9 bases left in between. CDR3 length: 14 amino acids. The V gene's germline CDR1 is SGHNT and CDR2 YYREEE (reference sequence). CDR3: CASSLDGPAYEQYF. The CDR3 DNA sequence: TGTGCCAGCAGCTTGGACGGGCCCGCCTACGAGCAGTACTTC.

The rearrangement joins TRBV27 to TRBJ1-5; 9 bases line up with TRBD1. The junction had 15 bases not matched to a gene; V was cut back by 6 bases and J by 6 bases. Germline CDR1 MNHEY, CDR2 SMNVEV (reference sequence). The CDR3 has 17 amino acids. CDR3 in DNA: TGTGCCAGCAGACAAGGGACAGGGTGGCCCTACTCTCAGCCCCAGCATTTT. Protein: CASRQGTGWPYSQPQHF.

V gene TRBV5-1 combines with J gene TRBJ2-7; 9 positions match TRBD1. Germline CDR1 SGHRS, CDR2 YFSETQ. The CDR3 has 15 amino acids. Trimming cost V 0 bases and J 4 bases; bases outside gene matches: 5. The CDR3 bases are TGCGCCAGCAGCTTGGCCCTGACAGGGGGTTACGAGCAGTACTTC. Its protein is CASSLALTGGYEQYF. The complete variable domain, with remaining parts taken from reference TRBV5-1 and TRBJ2-7, reads KAGVTQTPRYLIKTRGQQVTLSCSPISGHRSVSWYQQTPGQGLQFLFEYFSETQRNKGNFPGRFSGRQFSNSRSEMNVSTLELGDSALYLCASSLALTGGYEQYFGPGTRLTVT.

This rearrangement joins TRBV9 to TRBJ2-2; D unclear. Germline loops: CDR1 SGDLS, CDR2 YYNGEE. V was cut by 4 bases and J by 6 bases, with 10 bases left in between. The CDR3 is made up of 13 amino acids. The CDR3 loop is CASSLTWAGELFF. The CDR3, as DNA: TGTGCCAGCAGCCTTACGTGGGCCGGGGAGCTGTTTTTT.

In this sample, this clone turned up a few times. The gene calls are TRBV6-5 and TRBJ1-4; no definite D call. The length of the CDR3 is 15 residues. Germline-derived CDR1 and CDR2 are MNHEY and SVGAGI. V was cut by 6 bases and J by 8 bases, with 19 bases left in between. CDR3 region: CASRVDKPKEEKLFF. CDR3 DNA: TGTGCCAGCAGGGTCGACAAACCGAAGGAGGAAAAACTGTTTTTT.

The chain has TRBV5-1 and TRBJ1-5; D remains unclear. CDR1 SGHRS and CDR2 YFSETQ come from the germline V gene. CDR3 size: 15 residues. V shed 0 bases and J shed 3 bases, with 10 bases lying between them. CDR3 DNA: TGCGCCAGCAGCTTGGCGGGGAGCAACAATCAGCCCCAGCATTTT. It encodes CASSLAGSNNQPQHF. Drawing the rest from reference TRBV5-1 and TRBJ1-5, the complete variable domain is KAGVTQTPRYLIKTRGQQVTLSCSPISGHRSVSWYQQTPGQGLQFLFEYFSETQRNKGNFPGRFSGRQFSNSRSEMNVSTLELGDSALYLCASSLAGSNNQPQHFGDGTRLSIL.

This clone has a single count. The chain combines TRBV5-1 with TRBJ2-3; 7 bases line up with TRBD2. Trimming removed 2 bases from V and 4 bases from J; junction bases left unmatched: 13. This CDR3 is 17 amino acids long. Germline V lookup: CDR1 SGHRS, CDR2 YFSETQ. In nucleotides, the CDR3 is TGCGCCAGCAGCTTCGGTCTGGGAGGGGACCTTCCAGATACGCAGTATTTT. As protein: CASSFGLGGDLPDTQYF.

The chain combines TRBV12-2 with TRBJ1-6. TRBV12-2 is a recognized pseudogene. There are 16 residues in the CDR3. The CDR3 region is CASRWGGQPLFPPLHF. The DNA for the CDR3 is TGTGCAAGTCGCTGGGGGGGACAGCCACTATTCCCACCCCTCCACTTT.

The chain couples TRBV19 to TRBJ2-7; 8 nucleotides align to TRBD1. The CDR3 runs to 15 residues. Trimming took 1 base from V and 3 from J; bases not matched to a gene: 5. Germline V gives CDR1 LNHDA, CDR2 SQIVND (reference sequence). CDR3 DNA: TGTGCCAGTAGTATAGGAGACAGGGGTGTCTACGAGCAGTACTTC. Its translation is CASSIGDRGVYEQYF.

The rearrangement links TRBV10-2 to TRBJ2-1; 10 bases are a match to TRBD2. The length of the CDR3 is 15 residues. Germline V CDR1 and CDR2: WSHSY, SAAADI. V was clipped by 7 bases and J by 0 bases; unmatched bases: 3. This chain's CDR3 is CASKSSGSSYNEQFF. The CDR3 bases are TGCGCCAGCAAGTCTAGCGGGAGCTCCTACAATGAGCAGTTCTTC.

V gene TRBV12-3 or TRBV12-4 combines with J gene TRBJ2-1; 9 bases map to TRBD1. Losses at the gene ends were 6 bases for V and 11 bases for J; bases not matched to a gene: 5. This CDR3 has 12 amino acids. The CDR3 reads CASSMTGGQQFF. The CDR3 DNA is TGTGCCAGCAGCATGACAGGGGGGCAGCAGTTCTTC.

The rearrangement uses TRBV11-3 and TRBJ2-1; TRBD2 aligns across 14 bases. V lost 4 bases, J lost 8 bases, and 4 bases stayed unmatched. This CDR3 is built from 15 residues. Per the germline V gene, CDR1 is SGHNT and CDR2 is YENEEA. As DNA, the CDR3 is TGTGCCAGCAGCTCGGGACTAGCGGGAGTCCATGAGCAGTTCTTC. Its protein product is CASSSGLAGVHEQFF. The full variable domain, with the rest looked up from reference TRBV11-3 and TRBJ2-1, is EAGVVQSPRYKIIEKKQPVAFWCNPISGHNTLYWYLQNLGQGPELLIRYENEEAVDDSQLPKDRFSAERLKGVDSTLKIQPAELGDSAVYLCASSSGLAGVHEQFFGPGTRLTVL.

This clone was recorded once. The V call is TRBV12-3 or TRBV12-4, the J call TRBJ1-1, with a possible D match to TRBD1 (5 bases). V was clipped by 2 bases and J by 11 bases, with 12 bases between them. CDR3 size: 12 residues. The CDR3 here is CASSLSPGHAFF. In DNA form, the CDR3 reads TGTGCCAGCAGTTTATCCCCAGGGCATGCTTTCTTT.

The chain has TRBV29-1 and TRBJ2-1, with TRBD2 matching 8 bases. Per germline, CDR1 SQVTM and CDR2 ANQGSEA. CDR3 length equals 15 residues. The trim removed 4 bases at V and 0 bases at J, leaving 5 bases unmatched. CDR3 sequence (DNA): TGCAGCGTTGGTGACGGGGGGGCCTCCTACAATGAGCAGTTCTTC. It is translated as CSVGDGGASYNEQFF.

The chain recombines TRBV15 with TRBJ2-7; no clear D. V lost 6 bases to trimming and J lost 0 bases, with 12 bases between them. Germline V lookup: CDR1 LNHNV, CDR2 YYDKDF (reference sequence). This CDR3 region has 14 residues. The CDR3 sequence is CATRPRTGSYEQYF. CDR3 nucleotide sequence: TGTGCCACCAGGCCACGGACGGGCTCCTACGAGCAGTACTTC.

V is TRBV5-1 and J is TRBJ2-1; TRBD2 matches 12 bases. The CDR3 loop spans 15 amino acids. J was trimmed by 7 bases and V by 4 bases; bases with no gene match: 6. Germline loops: CDR1 SGHRS, CDR2 YFSETQ. CDR3 loop: CASSPLAGGVNEQFF. In DNA, the CDR3 is TGCGCCAGCAGCCCTCTAGCGGGAGGGGTGAATGAGCAGTTCTTC.

This chain links TRBV4-1 with TRBJ2-3, with D perhaps assigned TRBD1 or TRBD2 (5 bases each). The CDR3 spans 17 residues. In germline, CDR1 is MGHRA, CDR2 YSYEKL. V was pared by 2 bases and J by 5 bases, with 20 bases between. In DNA form, the CDR3 reads TGCGCCAGCAGCCAATATCCCGTGGGGACCTCGGAAGATACGCAGTATTTT. Translated: CASSQYPVGTSEDTQYF.

The chain has TRBV6-5 and TRBJ2-7; the match to TRBD1 covers 11 bases. Germline assignment: CDR1 MNHEY and CDR2 SVGAGI. This CDR3 is built from 16 residues. V dropped 3 bases and J dropped 3; count of bases not matched to a gene: 7. The CDR3 loop reads CASSYIRTGGLYEQYF. The CDR3 DNA reads as TGTGCCAGCAGTTATATCCGGACAGGGGGCCTCTACGAGCAGTACTTC.